This record looks at one T cell receptor beta chain sequence and its context. Its specificity is unknown. This entry is derived from a study of cytomegalovirus exposure and HLA in healthy donors. These donors counted as nominally healthy when sampled, but unrecorded immune exposures were likely. In the PCR, 60 Vbeta and 13 Jbeta primers were used. Clones were sequenced by immunoSEQ multiplex PCR, and TCRdb holds only the in-frame ones, with some missing. In the table there are roughly 200,000 clones, just under 70% of which are singletons. The CDR3 has 14 amino acids. Germline-derived CDR1 and CDR2 are SGHRS and YFSETQ. The V gene end was trimmed by 4 bases and the J gene end by 2 bases; junction bases not matched to a gene: 5. Study observations and caveats: The study recorded about 160 TCR beta chains that were cytomegalovirus-associated. The authors judged a highly shared variant cluster likely a sequencing artifact.

This chain connects TRBV5-1 to TRBJ2-7; the match to TRBD1 covers 8 bases. The receptor comes from a man aged 40-49 years in good health and CMV-seropositive. The material sequenced was PBMCs. The DNA for the CDR3 is TGCGCCAGCAGCGAAGGACAGGGTCCCTACGAGCAGTACTTC. This translates into CASSEGQGPYEQYF.